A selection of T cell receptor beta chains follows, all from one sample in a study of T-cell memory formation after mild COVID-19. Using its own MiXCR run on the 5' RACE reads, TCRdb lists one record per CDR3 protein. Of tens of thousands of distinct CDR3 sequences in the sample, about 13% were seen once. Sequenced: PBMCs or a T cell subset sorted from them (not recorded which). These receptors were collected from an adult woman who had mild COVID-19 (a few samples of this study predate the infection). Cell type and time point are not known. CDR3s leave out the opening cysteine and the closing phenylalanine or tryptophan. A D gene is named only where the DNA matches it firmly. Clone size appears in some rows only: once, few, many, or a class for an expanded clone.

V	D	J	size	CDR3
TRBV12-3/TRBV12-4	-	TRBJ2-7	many	ASSSARGHNSYEQY
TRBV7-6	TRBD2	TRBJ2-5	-	ASSSRLAGGPGETQY
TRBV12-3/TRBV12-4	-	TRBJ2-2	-	ASSISGELF
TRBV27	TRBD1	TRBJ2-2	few	ASSFSDRAFTGELF
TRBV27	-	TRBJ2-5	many	ASSPMQGGTQY
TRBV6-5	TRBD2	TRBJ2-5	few	ASSLTGTRGETQY
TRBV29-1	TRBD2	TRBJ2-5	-	SVEDQKLAGAWETQY
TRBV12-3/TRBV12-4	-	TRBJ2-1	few	ASSPERRGYNEQF
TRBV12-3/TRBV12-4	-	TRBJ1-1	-	ASSRLGDPIVTEAF
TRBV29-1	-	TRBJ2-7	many	SVEEGGAGVNEQY
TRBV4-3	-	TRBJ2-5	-	ASSQARSLETQY
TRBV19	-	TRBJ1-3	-	ASSMGSGNTIY
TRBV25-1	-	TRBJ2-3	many	ASRFEADTQY
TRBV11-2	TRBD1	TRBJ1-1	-	ASSLRAGGTEAF
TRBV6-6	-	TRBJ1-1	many	ASIPRGGTEAF
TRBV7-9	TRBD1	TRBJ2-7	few	ASSPGTGGGEQY
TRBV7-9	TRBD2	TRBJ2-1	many	ASSPGEAGVRYNEQF
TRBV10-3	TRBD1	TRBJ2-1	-	AIRETGQGNEQF
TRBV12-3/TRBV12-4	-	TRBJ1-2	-	ASSSVGPGYGYT
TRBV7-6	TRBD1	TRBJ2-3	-	ASSPPGTGEINTQY
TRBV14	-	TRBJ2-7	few	ASSQGSRAEQY
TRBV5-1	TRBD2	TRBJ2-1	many	ASRGTSGTPPDEQF
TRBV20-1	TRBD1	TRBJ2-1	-	SVPTGVYNEQF
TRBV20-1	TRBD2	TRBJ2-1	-	SAELAGKGNEQF
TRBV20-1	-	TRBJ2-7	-	SARLQGHYEQY
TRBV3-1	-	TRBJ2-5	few	ASSQYRDNRQETQY
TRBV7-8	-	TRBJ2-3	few	ASSLGRVTDTQY
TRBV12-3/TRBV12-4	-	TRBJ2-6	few	ASSGGSGMSGANVLT
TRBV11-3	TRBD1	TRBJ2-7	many	ASSSHPGTGGMSSYEQY
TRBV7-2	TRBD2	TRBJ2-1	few	ASSLEASGSISYNEQF
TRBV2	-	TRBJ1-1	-	ASSEGGWLGNTEAF
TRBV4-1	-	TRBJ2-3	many	ASSQERGTDTQY
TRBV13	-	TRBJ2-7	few	ASSLGGPNPSYEQY
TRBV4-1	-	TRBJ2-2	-	ASNKHAGELF
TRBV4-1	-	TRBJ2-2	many	ASRQIQGNTGELF
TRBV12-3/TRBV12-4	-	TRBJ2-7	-	ASSRDIAYEQY
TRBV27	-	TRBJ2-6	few	ASSFLAPGANVLT
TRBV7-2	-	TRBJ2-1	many	ASSSPPQGPNEQF
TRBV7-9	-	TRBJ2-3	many	ASSLGESSPDTQY
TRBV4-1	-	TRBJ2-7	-	ASSQDSRRGYEQY
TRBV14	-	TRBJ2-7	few	ASSRGRMGGYEQY
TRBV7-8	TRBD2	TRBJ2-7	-	ASSPPSGTAYEQY
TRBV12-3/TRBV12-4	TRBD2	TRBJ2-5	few	ASSAGGSGGETQY
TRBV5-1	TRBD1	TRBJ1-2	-	ASSTEGTADGYT
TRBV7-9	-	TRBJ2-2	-	ASSFALGTGELF
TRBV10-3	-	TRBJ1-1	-	AISVVPETEAF
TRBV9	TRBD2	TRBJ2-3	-	ASSYRLAGGPGTDTQY
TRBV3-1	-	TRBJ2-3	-	ASSQDSGADTQY
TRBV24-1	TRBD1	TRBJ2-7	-	ATGDSVYEQY
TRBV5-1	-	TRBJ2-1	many	ASSPTSPNEQF